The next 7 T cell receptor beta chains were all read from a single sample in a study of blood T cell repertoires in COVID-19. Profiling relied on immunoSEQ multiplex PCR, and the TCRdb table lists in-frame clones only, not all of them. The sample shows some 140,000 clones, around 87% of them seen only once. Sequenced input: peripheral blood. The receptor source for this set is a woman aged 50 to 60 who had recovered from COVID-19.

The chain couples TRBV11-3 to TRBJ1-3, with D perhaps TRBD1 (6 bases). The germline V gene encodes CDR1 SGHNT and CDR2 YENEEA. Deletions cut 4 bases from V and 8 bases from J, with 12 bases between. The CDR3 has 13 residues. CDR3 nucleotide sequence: TGTGCCAGCAGCTACGTACAGGGAGACACCATATATTTT. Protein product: CASSYVQGDTIYF.

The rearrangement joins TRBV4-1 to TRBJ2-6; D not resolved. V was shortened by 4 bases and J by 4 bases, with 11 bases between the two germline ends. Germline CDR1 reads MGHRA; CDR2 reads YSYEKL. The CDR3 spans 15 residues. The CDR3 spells CASSLLVLGANVLTF. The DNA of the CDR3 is TGCGCCAGCAGCCTCCTCGTACTCGGGGCCAACGTCCTGACTTTC.

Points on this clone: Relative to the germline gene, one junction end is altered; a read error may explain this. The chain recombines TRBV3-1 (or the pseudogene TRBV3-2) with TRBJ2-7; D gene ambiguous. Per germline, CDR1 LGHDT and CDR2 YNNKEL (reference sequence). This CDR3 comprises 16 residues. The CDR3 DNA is TGTGCCAGCACCCAAGACCCCGCACAGAGCAGCTACGAGCAGTACTTC. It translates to CASTQDPAQSSYEQYF.

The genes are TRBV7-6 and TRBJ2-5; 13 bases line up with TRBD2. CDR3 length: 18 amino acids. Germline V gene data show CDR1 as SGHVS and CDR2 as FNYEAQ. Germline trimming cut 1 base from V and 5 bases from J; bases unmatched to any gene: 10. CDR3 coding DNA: TGTGCCAGCAGCTTAGATCCCGGACTAGCGGGAGTAGAGGAGACCCAGTACTTC. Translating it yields CASSLDPGLAGVEETQYF.

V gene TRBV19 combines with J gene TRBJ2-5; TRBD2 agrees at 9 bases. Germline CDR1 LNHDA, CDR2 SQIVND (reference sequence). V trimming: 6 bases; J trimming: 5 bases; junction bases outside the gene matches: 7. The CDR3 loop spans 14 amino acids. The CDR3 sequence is CASSRPGTSETQYF. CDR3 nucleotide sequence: TGTGCCAGTAGCCGTCCCGGGACTAGCGAGACCCAGTACTTC. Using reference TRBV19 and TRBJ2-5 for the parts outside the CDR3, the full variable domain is DGGITQSPKYLFRKEGQNVTLSCEQNLNHDAMYWYRQDPGQGLRLIYYSQIVNDFQKGDIAEGYSVSREKKESFPLTVTSAQKNPTAFYLCASSRPGTSETQYFGPGTRLLVL.

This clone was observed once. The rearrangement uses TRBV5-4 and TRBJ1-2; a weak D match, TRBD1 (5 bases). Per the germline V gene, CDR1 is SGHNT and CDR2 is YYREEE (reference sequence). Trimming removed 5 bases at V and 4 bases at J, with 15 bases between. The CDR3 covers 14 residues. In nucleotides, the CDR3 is TGTGCCAGCAGATACGTGGGGAGGGGCTATGGCTACACCTTC. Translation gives CASRYVGRGYGYTF.

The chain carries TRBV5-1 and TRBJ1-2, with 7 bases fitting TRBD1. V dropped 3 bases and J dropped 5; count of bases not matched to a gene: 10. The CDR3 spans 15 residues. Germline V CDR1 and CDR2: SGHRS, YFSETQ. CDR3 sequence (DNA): TGCGCCAGCAGCTCTCCCGAACAGGGGCATTATGGCTACACCTTC. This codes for CASSSPEQGHYGYTF.